This TCR beta chain was identified in a study of cytomegalovirus exposure and HLA in healthy donors. With respect to this clone: As yet, its antigen is unknown.

Both 60 Vbeta primers and 13 Jbeta primers went into the PCR. Sequenced by immunoSEQ multiplex PCR; TCRdb stores in-frame clones only, minus some. This sample's table has 100,000 to 150,000 clones. Study results and caveats: A later analysis associated 15,000 to 20,000 TCR beta sequences with HLA alleles at a 0.05 false discovery rate. Confirmation in vitro established that three CMV-associated chains were specific for CMV antigens. Certain indistinguishable V segments, among them TRBV6-2 and TRBV6-3, were excluded. In a later analysis, donors in an Asian-associated ancestry cluster reportedly had fewer N-insertions in productive TCRs than the cohort mean.

V lost 6 bases, J lost 5 bases, and 20 bases lay in between. This CDR3 region has 15 residues. Germline V CDR1 and CDR2: KGHSH, LQKENI. Sequenced: PBMCs. The rearrangement uses TRBV18 and TRBJ2-7, with a weak D call TRBD1 (6 bases). The TCR sequence derives from a man aged 25-45 years in good health and CMV-seronegative. CDR3 bases: TGTGCCAGCTCTCCAGGGGCGACAAACTACGACGAGCAGTACTTC. Residues: CASSPGATNYDEQYF.